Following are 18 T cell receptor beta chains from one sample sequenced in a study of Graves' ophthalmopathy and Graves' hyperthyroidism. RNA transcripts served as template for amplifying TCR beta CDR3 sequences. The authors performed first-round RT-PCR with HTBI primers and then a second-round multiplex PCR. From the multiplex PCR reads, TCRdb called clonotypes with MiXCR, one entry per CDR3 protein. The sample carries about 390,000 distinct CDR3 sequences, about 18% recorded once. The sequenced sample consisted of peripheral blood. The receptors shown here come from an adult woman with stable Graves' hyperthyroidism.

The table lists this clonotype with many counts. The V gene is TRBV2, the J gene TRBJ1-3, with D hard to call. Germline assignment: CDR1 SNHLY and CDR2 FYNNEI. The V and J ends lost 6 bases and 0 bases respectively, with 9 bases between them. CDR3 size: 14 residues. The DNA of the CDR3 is TGTGCCAGCAGGCTAGGAGGCTCTGGAAACACCATATATTTT. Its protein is CASRLGGSGNTIYF. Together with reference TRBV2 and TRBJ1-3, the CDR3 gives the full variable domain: EPEVTQTPSHQVTQMGQEVILRCVPISNHLYFYWYRQILGQKVEFLVSFYNNEISEKSEIFDDQFSVERPDGSNFTLKIRSTKLEDSAMYFCASRLGGSGNTIYFGEGSWLTVV.

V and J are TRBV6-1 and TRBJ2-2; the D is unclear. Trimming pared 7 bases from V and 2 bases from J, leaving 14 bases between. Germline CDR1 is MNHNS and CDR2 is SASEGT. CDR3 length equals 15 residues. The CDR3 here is CASTTLGSNTGELFF. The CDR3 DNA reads TGTGCCAGCACAACCTTGGGCAGCAACACCGGGGAGCTGTTTTTT.

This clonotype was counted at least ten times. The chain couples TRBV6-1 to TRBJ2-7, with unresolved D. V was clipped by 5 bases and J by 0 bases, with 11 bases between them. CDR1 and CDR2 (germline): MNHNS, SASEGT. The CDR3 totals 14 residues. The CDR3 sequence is CASSWSANSYEQYF. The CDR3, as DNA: TGTGCCAGCAGTTGGAGCGCGAACTCCTACGAGCAGTACTTC.

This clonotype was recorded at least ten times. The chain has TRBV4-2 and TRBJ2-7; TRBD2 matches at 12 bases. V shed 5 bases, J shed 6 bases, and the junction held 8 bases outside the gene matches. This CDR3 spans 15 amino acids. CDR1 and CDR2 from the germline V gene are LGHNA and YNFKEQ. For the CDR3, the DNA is TGTGCCAGCAGCGCCCGACTAGCGGGAGATATCGAGCAGTACTTC. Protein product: CASSARLAGDIEQYF.

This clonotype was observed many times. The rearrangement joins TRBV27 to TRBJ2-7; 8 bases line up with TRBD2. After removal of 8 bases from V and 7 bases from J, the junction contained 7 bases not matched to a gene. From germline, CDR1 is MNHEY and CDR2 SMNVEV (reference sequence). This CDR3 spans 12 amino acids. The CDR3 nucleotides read TGTGCCAGCGGAGCGGGAGCGCGGGAGCAGTACTTC. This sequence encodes CASGAGAREQYF.

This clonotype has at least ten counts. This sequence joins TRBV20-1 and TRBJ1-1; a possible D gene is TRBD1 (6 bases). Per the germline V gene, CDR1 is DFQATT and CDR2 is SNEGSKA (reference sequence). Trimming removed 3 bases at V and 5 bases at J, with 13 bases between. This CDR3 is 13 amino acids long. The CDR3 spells CSARSGVKTEAFF. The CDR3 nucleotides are TGCAGTGCTAGGTCAGGGGTAAAAACTGAAGCTTTCTTT.

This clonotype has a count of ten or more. CDR3 nucleotides: TGCAGTGCTGTGGAAGACTATAATTCACCCCTCCACTTT. Translation gives CSAVEDYNSPLHF. J is TRBJ1-6 and V is TRBV20-1; D is unresolved. The V end lost 5 bases, the J end lost 3 bases, and 8 bases lay between the germline ends. Looked up from germline, CDR1 is DFQATT and CDR2 is SNEGSKA (reference sequence). The CDR3 is 13 amino acids.

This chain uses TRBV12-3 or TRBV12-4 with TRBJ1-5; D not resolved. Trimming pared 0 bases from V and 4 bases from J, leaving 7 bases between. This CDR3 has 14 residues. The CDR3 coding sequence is TGTGCCAGCAGTTTAGCGATGGGGAATCAGCCCCAGCATTTT. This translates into CASSLAMGNQPQHF.

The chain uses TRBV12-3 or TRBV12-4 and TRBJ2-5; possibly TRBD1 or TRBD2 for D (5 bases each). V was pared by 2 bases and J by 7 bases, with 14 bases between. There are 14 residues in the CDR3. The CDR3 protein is CASSLHGGFGTQYF. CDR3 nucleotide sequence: TGTGCCAGCAGTTTACATGGGGGTTTCGGGACCCAGTACTTC.

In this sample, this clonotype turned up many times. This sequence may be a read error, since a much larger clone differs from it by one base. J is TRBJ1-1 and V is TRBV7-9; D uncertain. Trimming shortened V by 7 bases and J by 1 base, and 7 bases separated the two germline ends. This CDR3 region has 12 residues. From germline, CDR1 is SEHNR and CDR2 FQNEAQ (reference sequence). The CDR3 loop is CASTVGNTEAFF. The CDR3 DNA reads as TGTGCCAGCACCGTAGGGAACACTGAAGCTTTCTTT. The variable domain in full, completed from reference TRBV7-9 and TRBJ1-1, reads DTGVSQNPRHKITKRGQNVTFRCDPISEHNRLYWYRQTLGQGPEFLTYFQNEAQLEKSRLLSDRFSAERPKGSFSTLEIQRTEQGDSAMYLCASTVGNTEAFFGQGTRLTVV.

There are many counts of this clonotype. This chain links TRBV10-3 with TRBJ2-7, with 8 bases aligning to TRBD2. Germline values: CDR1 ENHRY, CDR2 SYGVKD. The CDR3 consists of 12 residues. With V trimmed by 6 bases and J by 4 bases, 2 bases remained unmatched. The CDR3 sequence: CAISGRGYEQYF. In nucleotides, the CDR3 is TGTGCCATCAGCGGGAGGGGGTACGAGCAGTACTTC.

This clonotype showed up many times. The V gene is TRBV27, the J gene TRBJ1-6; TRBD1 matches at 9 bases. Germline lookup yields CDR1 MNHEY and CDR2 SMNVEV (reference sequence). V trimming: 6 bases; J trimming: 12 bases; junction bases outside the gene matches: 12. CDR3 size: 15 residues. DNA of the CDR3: TGTGCCAGCAGCTACAGGGGGCCCGATAGGGGACCCCTCCACTTT. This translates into CASSYRGPDRGPLHF.

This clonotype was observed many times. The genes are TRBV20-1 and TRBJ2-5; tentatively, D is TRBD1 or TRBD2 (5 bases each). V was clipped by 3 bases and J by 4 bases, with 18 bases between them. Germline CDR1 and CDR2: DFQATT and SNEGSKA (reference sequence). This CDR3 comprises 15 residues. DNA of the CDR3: TGCAGTGCTAGGGGGGTCCTAGCCTCAGGAGAGACCCAGTACTTC. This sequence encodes CSARGVLASGETQYF.

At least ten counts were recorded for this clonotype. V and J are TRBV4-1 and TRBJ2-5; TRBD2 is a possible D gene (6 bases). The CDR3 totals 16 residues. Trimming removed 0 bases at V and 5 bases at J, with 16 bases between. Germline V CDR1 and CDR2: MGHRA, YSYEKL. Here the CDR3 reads CASSQDGGLRVETQYF. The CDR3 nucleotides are TGCGCCAGCAGCCAAGATGGGGGACTGCGGGTTGAGACCCAGTACTTC.

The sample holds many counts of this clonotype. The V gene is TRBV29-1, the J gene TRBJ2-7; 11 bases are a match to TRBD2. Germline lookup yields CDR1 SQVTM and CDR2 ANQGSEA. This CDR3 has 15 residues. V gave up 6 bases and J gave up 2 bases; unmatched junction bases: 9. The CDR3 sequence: CSVIKLAGVAYEQYF. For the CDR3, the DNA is TGCAGCGTCATCAAACTAGCGGGAGTTGCCTACGAGCAGTACTTC.

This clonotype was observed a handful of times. The CDR3 loop is CASSDTGQGAGELFF. The CDR3 DNA reads TGTGCCAGCAGTGACACCGGACAGGGGGCCGGGGAGCTGTTTTTT. The gene calls are TRBV6-4 and TRBJ2-2; 10 nucleotides line up with TRBD1. Germline lookup yields CDR1 MRHNA and CDR2 SNTAGT. There are 15 residues in the CDR3. V trimming: 2 bases; J trimming: 6 bases; junction bases outside the gene matches: 3.

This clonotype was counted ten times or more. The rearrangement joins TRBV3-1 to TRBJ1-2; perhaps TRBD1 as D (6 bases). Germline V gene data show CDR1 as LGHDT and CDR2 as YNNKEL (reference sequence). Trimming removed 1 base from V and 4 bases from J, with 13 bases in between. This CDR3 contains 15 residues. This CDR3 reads CASSQGPGASYGYTF. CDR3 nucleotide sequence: TGTGCCAGCAGCCAAGGGCCGGGGGCAAGCTATGGCTACACCTTC.

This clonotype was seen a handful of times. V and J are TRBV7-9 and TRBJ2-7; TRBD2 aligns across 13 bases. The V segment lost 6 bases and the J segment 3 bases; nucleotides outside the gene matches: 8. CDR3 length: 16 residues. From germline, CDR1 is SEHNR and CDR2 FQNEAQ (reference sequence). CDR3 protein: CASSPGLAGRLYEQYF. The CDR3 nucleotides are TGTGCCAGCAGTCCGGGACTAGCGGGACGCCTCTACGAGCAGTACTTC.